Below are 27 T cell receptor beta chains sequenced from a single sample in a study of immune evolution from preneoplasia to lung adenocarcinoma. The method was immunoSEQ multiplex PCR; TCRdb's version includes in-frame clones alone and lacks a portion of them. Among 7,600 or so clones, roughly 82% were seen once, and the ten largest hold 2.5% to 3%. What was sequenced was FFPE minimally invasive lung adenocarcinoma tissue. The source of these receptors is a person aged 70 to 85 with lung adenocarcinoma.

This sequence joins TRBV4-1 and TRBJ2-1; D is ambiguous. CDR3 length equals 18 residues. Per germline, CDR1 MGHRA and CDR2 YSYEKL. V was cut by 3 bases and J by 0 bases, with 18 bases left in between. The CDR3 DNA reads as TGCGCCAGCAGCCAGCTTTCAGGCCGCAGCAGCTCCTACAATGAGCAGTTCTTC. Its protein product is CASSQLSGRSSSYNEQFF.

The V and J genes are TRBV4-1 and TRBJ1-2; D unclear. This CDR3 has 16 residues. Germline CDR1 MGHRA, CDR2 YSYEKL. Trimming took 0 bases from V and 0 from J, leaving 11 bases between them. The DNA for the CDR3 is TGCGCCAGCAGCCAAGACTCGCAGGCCGCTAACTATGGCTACACCTTC. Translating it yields CASSQDSQAANYGYTF.

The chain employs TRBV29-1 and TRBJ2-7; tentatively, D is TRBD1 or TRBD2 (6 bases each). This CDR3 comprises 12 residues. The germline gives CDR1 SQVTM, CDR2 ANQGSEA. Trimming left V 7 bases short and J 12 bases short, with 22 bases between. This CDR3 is CSARAQGGPTYF. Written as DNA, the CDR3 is TGCAGCGCAAGGGCACAGGGAGGTCCCACGTACTTC.

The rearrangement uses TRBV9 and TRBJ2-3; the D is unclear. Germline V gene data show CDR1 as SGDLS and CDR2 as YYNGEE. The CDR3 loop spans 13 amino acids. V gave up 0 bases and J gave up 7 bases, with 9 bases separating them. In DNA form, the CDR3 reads TGTGCCAGCAGCGTAGAAGAACAGAATACGCAGTATTTT. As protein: CASSVEEQNTQYF.

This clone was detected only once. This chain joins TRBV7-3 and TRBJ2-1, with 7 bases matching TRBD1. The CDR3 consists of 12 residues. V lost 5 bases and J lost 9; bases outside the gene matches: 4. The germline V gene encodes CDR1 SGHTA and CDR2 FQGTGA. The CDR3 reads CASSPRQGEQFF. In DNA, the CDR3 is TGTGCCAGCAGCCCCCGACAGGGTGAGCAGTTCTTC.

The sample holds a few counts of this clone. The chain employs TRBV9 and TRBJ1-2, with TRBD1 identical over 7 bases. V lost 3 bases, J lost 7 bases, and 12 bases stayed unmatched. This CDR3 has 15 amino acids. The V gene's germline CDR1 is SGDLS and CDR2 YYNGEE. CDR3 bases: TGTGCCAGCAGCGGGGTGGGACAGCTGAGGGCTGGCTACACCTTC. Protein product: CASSGVGQLRAGYTF. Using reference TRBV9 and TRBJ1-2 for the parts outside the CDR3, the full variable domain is DSGVTQTPKHLITATGQRVTLRCSPRSGDLSVYWYQQSLDQGLQFLIQYYNGEERAKGNILERFSAQQFPDLHSELNLSSLELGDSALYFCASSGVGQLRAGYTFGSGTRLTVV.

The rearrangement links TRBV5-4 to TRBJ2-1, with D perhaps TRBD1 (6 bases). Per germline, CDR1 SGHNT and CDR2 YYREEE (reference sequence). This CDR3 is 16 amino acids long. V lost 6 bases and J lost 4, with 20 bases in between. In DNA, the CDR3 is TGTGCCAGCACCACCAAGGGGGTCTATGAGTACAATGAGCAGTTCTTC. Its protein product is CASTTKGVYEYNEQFF. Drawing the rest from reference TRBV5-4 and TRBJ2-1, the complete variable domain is ETGVTQSPTHLIKTRGQQVTLRCSSQSGHNTVSWYQQALGQGPQFIFQYYREEENGRGNFPPRFSGLQFPNYSSELNVNALELDDSALYLCASTTKGVYEYNEQFFGPGTRLTVL.

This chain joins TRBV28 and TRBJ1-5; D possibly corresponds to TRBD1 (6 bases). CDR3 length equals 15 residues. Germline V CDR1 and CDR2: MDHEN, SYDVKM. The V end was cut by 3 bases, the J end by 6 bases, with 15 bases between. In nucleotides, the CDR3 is TGTGCCAGCAGTTTGGGACAAGGCTACCGTCAGCCCCAGCATTTT. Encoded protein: CASSLGQGYRQPQHF.

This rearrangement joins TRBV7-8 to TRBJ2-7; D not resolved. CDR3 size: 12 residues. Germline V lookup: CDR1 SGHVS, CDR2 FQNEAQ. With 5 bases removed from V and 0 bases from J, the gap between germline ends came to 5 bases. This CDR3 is CASSPFSYEQYF. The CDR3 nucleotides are TGTGCCAGCAGCCCGTTCTCCTACGAGCAGTACTTC.

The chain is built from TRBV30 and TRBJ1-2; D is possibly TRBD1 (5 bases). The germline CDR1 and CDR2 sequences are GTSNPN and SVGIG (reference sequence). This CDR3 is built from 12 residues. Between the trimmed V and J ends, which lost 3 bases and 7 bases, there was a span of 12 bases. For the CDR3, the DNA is TGTGCCTGGAGAGGTACGGGGGTTGGCTACACCTTC. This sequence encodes CAWRGTGVGYTF.

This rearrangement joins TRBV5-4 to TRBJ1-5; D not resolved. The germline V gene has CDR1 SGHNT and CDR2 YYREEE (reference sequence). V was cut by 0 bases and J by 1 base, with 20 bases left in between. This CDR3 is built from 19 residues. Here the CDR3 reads CASSLDLQDSLFSNQPQHF. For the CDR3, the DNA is TGTGCCAGCAGCTTGGACTTACAAGATAGTCTCTTCAGCAATCAGCCCCAGCATTTT. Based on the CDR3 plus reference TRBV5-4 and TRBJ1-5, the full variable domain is ETGVTQSPTHLIKTRGQQVTLRCSSQSGHNTVSWYQQALGQGPQFIFQYYREEENGRGNFPPRFSGLQFPNYSSELNVNALELDDSALYLCASSLDLQDSLFSNQPQHFGDGTRLSIL.

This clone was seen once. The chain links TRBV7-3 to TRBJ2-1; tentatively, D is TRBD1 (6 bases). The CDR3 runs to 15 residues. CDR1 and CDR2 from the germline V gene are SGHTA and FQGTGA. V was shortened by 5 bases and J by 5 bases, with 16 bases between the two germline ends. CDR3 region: CASSPYRVGNNEQFF. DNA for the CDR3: TGTGCCAGCAGCCCCTACAGGGTCGGGAACAATGAGCAGTTCTTC.

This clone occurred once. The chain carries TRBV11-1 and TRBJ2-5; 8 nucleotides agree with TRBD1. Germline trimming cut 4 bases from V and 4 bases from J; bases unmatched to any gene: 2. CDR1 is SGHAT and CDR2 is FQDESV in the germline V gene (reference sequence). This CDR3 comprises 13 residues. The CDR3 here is CASSSDRAETQYF. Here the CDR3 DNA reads TGTGCCAGCAGCTCGGACAGGGCAGAGACCCAGTACTTC.

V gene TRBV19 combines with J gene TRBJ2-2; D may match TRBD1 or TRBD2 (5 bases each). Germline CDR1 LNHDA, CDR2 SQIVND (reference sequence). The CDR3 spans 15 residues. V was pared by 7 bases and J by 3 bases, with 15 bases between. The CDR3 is CASTPPGTYTGELFF. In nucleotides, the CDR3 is TGTGCCAGTACCCCCCCCGGGACGTACACCGGGGAGCTGTTTTTT.

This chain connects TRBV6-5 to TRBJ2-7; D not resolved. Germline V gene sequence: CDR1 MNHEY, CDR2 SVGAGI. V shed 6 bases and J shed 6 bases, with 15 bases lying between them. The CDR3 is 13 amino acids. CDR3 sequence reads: CASSPRSLAEQYF. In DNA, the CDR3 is TGTGCCAGCAGCCCTAGATCCCTCGCCGAGCAGTACTTC.

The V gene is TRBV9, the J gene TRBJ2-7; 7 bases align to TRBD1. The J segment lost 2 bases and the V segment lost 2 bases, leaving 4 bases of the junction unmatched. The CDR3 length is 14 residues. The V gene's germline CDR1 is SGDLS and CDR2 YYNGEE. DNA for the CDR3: TGTGCCAGCAGCGTTGGGGACAGTACCTACGAGCAGTACTTC. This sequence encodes CASSVGDSTYEQYF. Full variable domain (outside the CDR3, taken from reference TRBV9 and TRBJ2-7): DSGVTQTPKHLITATGQRVTLRCSPRSGDLSVYWYQQSLDQGLQFLIQYYNGEERAKGNILERFSAQQFPDLHSELNLSSLELGDSALYFCASSVGDSTYEQYFGPGTRLTVT.

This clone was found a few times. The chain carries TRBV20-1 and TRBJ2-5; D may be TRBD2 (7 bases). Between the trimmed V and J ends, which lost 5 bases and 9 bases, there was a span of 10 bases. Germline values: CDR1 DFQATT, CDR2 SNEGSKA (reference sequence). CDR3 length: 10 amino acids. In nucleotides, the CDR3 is TGCAGTGCTGGGGGGGCGGCCCAGTACTTC. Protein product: CSAGGAAQYF.

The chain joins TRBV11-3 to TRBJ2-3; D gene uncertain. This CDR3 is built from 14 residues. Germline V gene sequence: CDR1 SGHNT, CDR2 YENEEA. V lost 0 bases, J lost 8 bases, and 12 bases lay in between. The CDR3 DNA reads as TGTGCCAGCAGCTTAGAACGCTCAGGCGGTACGCAGTATTTT. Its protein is CASSLERSGGTQYF.

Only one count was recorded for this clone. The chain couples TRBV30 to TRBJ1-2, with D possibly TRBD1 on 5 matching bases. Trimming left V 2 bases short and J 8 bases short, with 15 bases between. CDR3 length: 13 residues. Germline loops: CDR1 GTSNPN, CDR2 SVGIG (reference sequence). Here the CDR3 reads CAWSSTGGRGYTF. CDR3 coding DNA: TGTGCCTGGAGTTCGACGGGGGGTCGAGGCTACACCTTC.

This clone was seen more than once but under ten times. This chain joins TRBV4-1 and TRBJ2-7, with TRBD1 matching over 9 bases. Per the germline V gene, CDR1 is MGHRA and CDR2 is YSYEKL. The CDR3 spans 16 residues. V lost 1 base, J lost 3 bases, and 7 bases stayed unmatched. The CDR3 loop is CASSQVPSGQGYEQYF. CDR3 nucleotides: TGCGCCAGCAGCCAAGTCCCCTCGGGACAGGGCTACGAGCAGTACTTC.

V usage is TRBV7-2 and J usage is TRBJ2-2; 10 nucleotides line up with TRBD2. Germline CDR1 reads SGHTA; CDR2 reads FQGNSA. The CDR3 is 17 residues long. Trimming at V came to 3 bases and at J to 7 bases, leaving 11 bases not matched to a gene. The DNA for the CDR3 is TGTGCCAGCAGCTTCCGGAGAGCGGGAGGGAGGCACGGGGAGCTGTTTTTT. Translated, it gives CASSFRRAGGRHGELFF.

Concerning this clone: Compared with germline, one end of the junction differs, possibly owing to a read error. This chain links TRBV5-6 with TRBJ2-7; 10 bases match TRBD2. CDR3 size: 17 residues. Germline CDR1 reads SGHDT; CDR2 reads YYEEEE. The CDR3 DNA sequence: TGTGCCAGCAGCAAGCACTGGATTACTAGCGGGGCCTACAAGCAGTACTTC. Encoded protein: CASSKHWITSGAYKQYF.

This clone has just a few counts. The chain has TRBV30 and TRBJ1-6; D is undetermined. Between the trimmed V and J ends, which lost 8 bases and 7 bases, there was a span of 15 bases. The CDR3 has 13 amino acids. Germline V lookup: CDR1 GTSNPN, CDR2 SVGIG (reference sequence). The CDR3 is CAGSRVGNSPLHF. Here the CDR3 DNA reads TGTGCCGGGTCGCGGGTGGGGAATTCACCCCTCCACTTT.

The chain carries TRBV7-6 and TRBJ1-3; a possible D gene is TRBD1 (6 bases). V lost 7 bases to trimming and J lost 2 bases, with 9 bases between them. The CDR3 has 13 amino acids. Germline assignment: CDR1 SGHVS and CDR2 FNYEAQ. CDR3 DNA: TGTGCCAGCACACAGGGTCCTGGAAACACCATATATTTT. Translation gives CASTQGPGNTIYF.

CDR3 DNA: TGCAGCGCCGAGCGGGGTTGGGATGAGCAGTTCTTC. It codes for CSAERGWDEQFF. This chain uses TRBV29-1 with TRBJ2-1, with 7 bases identical to TRBD2. CDR3 length equals 12 residues. Germline trimming cut 7 bases from V and 8 bases from J; bases unmatched to any gene: 8. Germline CDR1 SQVTM, CDR2 ANQGSEA.

Here the CDR3 DNA reads TGTGCCTGGACTACTACAGTTCGTGAAGCTTTCTTT. It yields the protein CAWTTTVREAFF. The chain has TRBV30 and TRBJ1-1; no clear D. V gave up 4 bases and J gave up 7 bases, with 13 bases separating them. Germline CDR1 reads GTSNPN; CDR2 reads SVGIG (reference sequence). The CDR3 loop spans 12 amino acids.

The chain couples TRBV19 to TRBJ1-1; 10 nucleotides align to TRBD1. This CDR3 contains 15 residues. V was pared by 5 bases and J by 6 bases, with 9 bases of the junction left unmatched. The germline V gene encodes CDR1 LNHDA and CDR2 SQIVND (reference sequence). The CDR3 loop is CASSPSDRGMAEAFF. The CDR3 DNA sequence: TGTGCCAGTAGTCCCTCGGACAGGGGGATGGCTGAAGCTTTCTTT.